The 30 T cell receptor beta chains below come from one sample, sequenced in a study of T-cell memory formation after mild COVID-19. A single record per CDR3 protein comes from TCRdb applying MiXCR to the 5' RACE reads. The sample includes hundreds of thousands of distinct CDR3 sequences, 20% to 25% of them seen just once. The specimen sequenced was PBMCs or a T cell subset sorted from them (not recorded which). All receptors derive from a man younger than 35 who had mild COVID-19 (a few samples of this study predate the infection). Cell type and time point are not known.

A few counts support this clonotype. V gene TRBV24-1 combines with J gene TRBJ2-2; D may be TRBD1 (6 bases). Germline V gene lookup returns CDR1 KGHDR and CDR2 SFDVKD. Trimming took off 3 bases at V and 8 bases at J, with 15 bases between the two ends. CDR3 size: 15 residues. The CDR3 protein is CATSDPGQSIGELFF. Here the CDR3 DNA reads TGTGCCACCAGTGATCCCGGACAGAGCATTGGGGAGCTGTTTTTT.

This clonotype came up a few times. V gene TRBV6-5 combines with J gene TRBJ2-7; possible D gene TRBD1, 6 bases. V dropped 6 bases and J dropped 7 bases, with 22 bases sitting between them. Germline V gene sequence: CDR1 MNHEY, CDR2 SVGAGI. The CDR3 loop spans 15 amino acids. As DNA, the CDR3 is TGTGCCAGCAGCCTGGGACACCGCCTTTTTGGGGAGCAGTACTTC. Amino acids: CASSLGHRLFGEQYF.

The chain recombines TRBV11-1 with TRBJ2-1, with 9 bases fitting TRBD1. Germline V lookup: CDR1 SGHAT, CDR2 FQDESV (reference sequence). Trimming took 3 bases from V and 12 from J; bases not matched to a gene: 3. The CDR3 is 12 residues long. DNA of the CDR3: TGTGCCAGCAGCTTGGACAGGGGAAGGCAGTTCTTC. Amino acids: CASSLDRGRQFF.

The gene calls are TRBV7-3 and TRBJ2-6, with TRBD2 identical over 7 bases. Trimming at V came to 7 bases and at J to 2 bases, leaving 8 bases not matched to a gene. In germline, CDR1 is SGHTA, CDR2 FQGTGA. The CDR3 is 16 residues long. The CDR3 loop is CASTLMGGAGANVLTF. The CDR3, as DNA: TGTGCCAGCACCCTCATGGGGGGGGCTGGGGCCAACGTCCTGACTTTC.

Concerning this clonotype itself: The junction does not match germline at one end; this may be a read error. The CDR3 region is CASSYIYQGAPQNNEQFF. CDR3 coding DNA: TGCGCCAGCAGCTACATATACCAGGGGGCGCCCCAGAACAATGAGCAGTTCTTC. The gene calls are TRBV5-5 and TRBJ2-1, with 8 bases lining up with TRBD1. The CDR3 is made up of 18 amino acids. The germline CDR1 and CDR2 sequences are SGHKS and YYEKEE (reference sequence).

The CDR3 nucleotides read TGTGCCAGCAGCGCCAGTGAGAACACTGAAGCTTTCTTT. Protein product: CASSASENTEAFF. The rearrangement joins TRBV7-3 to TRBJ1-1, with no clear D. The germline V and J ends were trimmed by 5 bases and 1 base, with 8 bases remaining between them. Germline CDR1 and CDR2: SGHTA and FQGTGA. The CDR3 runs 13 residues.

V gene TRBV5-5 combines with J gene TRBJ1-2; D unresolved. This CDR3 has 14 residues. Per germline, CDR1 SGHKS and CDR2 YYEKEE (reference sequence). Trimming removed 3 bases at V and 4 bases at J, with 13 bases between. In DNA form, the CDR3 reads TGTGCCAGCAGCTGGGTTTTAGAGTCCTATGGCTACACCTTC. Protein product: CASSWVLESYGYTF.

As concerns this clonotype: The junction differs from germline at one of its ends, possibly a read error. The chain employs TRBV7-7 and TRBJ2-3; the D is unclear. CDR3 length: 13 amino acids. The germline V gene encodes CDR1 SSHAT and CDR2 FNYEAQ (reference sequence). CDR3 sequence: CASSRGPTDTQYF. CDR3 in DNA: TGTGCTAGCAGCCGAGGACCCACAGATACGCAGTATTTT. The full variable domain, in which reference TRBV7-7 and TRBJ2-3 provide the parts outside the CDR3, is GAGVSQSPRYKVTKRGQDVTLRCDPISSHATLYWYQQALGQGPEFLTYFNYEAQPDKSGLPSDRFSAERPEGSISTLTIQRTEQRDSAMYRCASSRGPTDTQYFGPGTRLTVL.

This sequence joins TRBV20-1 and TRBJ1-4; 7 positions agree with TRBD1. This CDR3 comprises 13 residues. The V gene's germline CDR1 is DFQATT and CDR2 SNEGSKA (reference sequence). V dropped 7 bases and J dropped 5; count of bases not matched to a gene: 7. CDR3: CSGRDSLNEKLFF. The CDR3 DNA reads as TGCAGTGGAAGGGACAGTCTGAATGAAAAACTGTTTTTT.

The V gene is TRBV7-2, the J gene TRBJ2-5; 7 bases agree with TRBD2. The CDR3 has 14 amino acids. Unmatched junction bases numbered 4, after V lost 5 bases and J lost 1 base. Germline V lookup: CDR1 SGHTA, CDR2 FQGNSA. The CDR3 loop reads CASSLSGVQETQYF. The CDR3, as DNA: TGTGCCAGCAGCCTGAGCGGGGTCCAAGAGACCCAGTACTTC.

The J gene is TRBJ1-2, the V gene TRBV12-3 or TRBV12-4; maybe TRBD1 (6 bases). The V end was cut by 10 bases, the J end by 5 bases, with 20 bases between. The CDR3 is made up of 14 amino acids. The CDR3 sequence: CATARQEGWYGYTF. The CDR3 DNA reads TGTGCCACGGCCCGACAGGAAGGATGGTATGGCTACACCTTC.

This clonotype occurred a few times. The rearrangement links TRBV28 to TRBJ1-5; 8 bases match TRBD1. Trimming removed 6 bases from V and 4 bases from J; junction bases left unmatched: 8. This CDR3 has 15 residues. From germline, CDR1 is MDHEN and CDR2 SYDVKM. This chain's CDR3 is CASSPDRGSNQPQHF. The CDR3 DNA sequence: TGTGCCAGCAGCCCCGACAGGGGAAGTAATCAGCCCCAGCATTTT.

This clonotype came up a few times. Here the CDR3 reads CASSLFGQNSNQPQHF. The CDR3 DNA is TGTGCCAGCAGTTTATTCGGGCAGAATAGCAATCAGCCCCAGCATTTT. This sequence joins TRBV12-3 or TRBV12-4 and TRBJ1-5; unclear D gene. CDR3 length equals 16 residues. Trimming stripped 2 bases from V and 0 bases from J, with 11 bases between.

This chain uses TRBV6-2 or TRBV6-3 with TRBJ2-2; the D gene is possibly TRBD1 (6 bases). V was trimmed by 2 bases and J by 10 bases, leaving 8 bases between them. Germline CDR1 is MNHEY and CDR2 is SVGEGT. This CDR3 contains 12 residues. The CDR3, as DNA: TGTGCCAGCAGTTACCAGGGGAAGGAGCTGTTTTTT. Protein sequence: CASSYQGKELFF.

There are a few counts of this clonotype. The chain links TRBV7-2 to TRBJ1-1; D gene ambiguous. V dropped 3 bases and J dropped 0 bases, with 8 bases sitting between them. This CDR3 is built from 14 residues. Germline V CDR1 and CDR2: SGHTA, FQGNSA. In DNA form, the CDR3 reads TGTGCCAGCAGCTTTGTCTTTTTGAACACTGAAGCTTTCTTT. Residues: CASSFVFLNTEAFF.

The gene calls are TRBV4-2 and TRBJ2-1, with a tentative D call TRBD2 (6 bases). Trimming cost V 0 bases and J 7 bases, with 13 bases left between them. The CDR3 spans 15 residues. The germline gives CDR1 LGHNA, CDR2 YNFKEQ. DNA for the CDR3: TGTGCCAGCAGCCAAGAGAGGGGACTCGAGAATGAGCAGTTCTTC. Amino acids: CASSQERGLENEQFF.

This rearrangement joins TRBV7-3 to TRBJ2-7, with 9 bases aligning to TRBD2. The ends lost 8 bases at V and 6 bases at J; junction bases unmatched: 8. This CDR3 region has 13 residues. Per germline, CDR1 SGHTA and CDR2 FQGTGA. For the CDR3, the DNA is TGTGCCAGCGCGGGAGGGGAAGTAAGCGAGCAGTACGTC. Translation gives CASAGGEVSEQYV.

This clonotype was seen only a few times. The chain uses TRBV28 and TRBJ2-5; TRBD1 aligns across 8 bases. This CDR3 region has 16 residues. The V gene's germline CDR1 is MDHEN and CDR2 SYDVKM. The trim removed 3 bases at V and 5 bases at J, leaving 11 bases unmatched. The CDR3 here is CASSFRDRPLGETQYF. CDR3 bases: TGTGCCAGCAGTTTTAGGGACAGGCCGTTGGGGGAGACCCAGTACTTC.

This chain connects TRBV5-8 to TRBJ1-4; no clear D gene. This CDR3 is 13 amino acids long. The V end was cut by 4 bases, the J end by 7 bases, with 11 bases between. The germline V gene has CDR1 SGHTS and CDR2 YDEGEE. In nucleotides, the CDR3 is TGTGCCAGCAGCGTTAGGTCGGGTGAAAAACTGTTTTTT. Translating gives CASSVRSGEKLFF.

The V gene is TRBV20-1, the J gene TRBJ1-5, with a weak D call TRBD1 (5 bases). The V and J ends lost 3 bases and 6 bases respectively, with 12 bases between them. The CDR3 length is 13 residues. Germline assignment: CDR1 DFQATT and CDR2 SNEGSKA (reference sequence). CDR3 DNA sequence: TGCAGTGCTAGTCGGCAGGGCGGTCAGCCCCAGCATTTT. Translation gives CSASRQGGQPQHF.

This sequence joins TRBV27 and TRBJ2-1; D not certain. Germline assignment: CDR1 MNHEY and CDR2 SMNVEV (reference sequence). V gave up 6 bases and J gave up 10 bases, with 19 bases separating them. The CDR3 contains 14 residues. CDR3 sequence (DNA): TGTGCCAGCAGCCAACCGTGGCAGCTTTCCGAGCAGTTCTTC. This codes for CASSQPWQLSEQFF.

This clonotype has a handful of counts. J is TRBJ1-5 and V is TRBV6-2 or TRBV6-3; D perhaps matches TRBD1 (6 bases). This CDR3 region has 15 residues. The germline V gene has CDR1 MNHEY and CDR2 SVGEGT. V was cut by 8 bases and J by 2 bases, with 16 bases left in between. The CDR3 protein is CASDHRGAGNQPQHF. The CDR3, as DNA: TGTGCCAGCGACCATCGGGGGGCAGGCAATCAGCCCCAGCATTTT.

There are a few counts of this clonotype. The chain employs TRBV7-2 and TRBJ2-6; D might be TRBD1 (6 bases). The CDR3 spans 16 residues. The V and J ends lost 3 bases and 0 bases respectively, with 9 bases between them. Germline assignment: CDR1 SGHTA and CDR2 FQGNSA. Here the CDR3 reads CASSFTGNSGANVLTF. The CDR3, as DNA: TGTGCCAGCAGCTTTACAGGGAACTCTGGGGCCAACGTCCTGACTTTC.

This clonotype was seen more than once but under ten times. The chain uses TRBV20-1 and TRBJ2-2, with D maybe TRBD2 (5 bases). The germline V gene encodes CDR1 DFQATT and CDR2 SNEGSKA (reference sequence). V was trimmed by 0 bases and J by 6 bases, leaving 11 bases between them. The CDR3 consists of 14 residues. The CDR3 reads CSARDPEGPGELFF. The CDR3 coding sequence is TGCAGTGCTAGAGATCCCGAGGGTCCCGGGGAGCTGTTTTTT.

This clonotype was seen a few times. DNA for the CDR3: TGTGCCAGCAGCCCCTTACTCGGACTAGCGGGGGGGAAGACCCAGTACTTC. Amino acids: CASSPLLGLAGGKTQYF. The V gene is TRBV4-2, the J gene TRBJ2-5, with 15 bases lining up with TRBD2. In germline, CDR1 is LGHNA, CDR2 YNFKEQ. The junction had 9 bases not matched to a gene; V was cut back by 4 bases and J by 6 bases. This CDR3 spans 17 amino acids.

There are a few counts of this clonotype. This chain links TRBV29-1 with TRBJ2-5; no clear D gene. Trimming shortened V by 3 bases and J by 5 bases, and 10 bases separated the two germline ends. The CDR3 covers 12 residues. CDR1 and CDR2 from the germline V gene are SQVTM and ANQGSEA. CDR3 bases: TGCAGCGTTGATACGTTTGGGGAGACCCAGTACTTC. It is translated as CSVDTFGETQYF.

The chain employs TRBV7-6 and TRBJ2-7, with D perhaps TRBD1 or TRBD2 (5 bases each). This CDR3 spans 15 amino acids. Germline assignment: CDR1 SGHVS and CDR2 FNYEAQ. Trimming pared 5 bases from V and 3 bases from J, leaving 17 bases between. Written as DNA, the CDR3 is TGTGCCAGCAGCCCCGGGACGTTGATCTACTACGAGCAGTACTTC. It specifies CASSPGTLIYYEQYF.

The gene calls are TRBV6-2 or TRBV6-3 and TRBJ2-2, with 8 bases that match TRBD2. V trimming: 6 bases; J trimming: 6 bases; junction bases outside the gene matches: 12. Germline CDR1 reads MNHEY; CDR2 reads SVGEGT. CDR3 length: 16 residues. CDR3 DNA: TGTGCCAGCAGACAACACAGCGGGGGCCCGGCCGGGGAGCTGTTTTTT. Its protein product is CASRQHSGGPAGELFF.

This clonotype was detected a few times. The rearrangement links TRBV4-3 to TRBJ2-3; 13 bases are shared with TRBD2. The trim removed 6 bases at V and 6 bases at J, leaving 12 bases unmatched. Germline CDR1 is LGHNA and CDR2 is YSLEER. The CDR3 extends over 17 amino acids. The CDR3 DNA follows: TGCGCCAGCAGACCCCGGACTAGCGGGGGTGGTCGGGATACGCAGTATTTT. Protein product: CASRPRTSGGGRDTQYF.

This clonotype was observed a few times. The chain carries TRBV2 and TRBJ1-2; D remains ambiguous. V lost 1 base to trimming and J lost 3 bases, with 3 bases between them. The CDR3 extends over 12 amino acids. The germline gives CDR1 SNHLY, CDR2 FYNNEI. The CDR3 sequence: CASSEGDYGYTF. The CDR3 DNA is TGTGCCAGCAGTGAAGGCGACTATGGCTACACCTTC.